This T cell receptor beta chain was sequenced during a study of blood T cell repertoires in COVID-19. J gave up 2 bases and V 3 bases, and 0 bases lay outside the gene matches. The V gene's germline CDR1 is MNHEY and CDR2 SMNVEV (reference sequence). The CDR3 consists of 13 residues. This table comes from immunoSEQ multiplex PCR, and its TCRdb copy is limited to in-frame clones, with some not included. The repertoire has around 450,000 clones, 90% of them found once; the top ten carry 0.6% to 0.7%. The chain uses TRBV27 and TRBJ2-7, with TRBD1 identical over 8 bases. The TCR was taken from a man aged 18 to 30 who had recovered from COVID-19. Specimen: PBMCs or T cells enriched from blood (not recorded which). The CDR3 loop reads CASSLTGAYEQYF. CDR3 DNA sequence: TGTGCCAGCAGTTTGACAGGGGCCTACGAGCAGTACTTC.